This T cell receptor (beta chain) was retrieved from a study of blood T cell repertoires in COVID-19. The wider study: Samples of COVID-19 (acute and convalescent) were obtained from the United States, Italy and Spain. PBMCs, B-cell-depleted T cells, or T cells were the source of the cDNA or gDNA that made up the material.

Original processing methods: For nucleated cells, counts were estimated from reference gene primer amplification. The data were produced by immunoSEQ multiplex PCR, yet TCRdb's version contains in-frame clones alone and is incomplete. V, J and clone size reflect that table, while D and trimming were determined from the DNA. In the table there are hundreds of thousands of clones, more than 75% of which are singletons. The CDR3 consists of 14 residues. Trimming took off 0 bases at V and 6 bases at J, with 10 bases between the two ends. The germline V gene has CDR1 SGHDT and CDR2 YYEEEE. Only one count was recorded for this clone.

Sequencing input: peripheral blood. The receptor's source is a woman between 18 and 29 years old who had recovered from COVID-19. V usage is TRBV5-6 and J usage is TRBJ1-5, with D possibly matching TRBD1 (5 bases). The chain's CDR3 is CASSLAGSGQPQHF. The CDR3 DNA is TGTGCCAGCAGCTTGGCAGGGTCGGGTCAGCCCCAGCATTTT.